This is a list of T cell receptor beta chains from one sample in a study of CD8 T cells in Susac syndrome. A single record per CDR3 protein comes from TCRdb applying MiXCR to the immunoSEQ multiplex PCR reads. The sample has about 120,000 distinct CDR3 sequences, roughly 94% seen once. The sample consisted of CD8+ T cells from PBMCs. Receptors originate from a human donor with Susac syndrome. The CDR3 runs from the conserved cysteine through the conserved F or W. The order of the fields is V gene, clone size, J gene, D gene, CDR3 protein, CDR3 DNA. The D gene is left open where the match is weak. Rows give clone size only sometimes, using once, few, many, or a class for an expanded clone.

v_call: TRBV5-1
clone_size: .
j_call: TRBJ1-6
d_call: .
cdr3_aa: CASSSFPDSNSPLHF
cdr3_nt: TGCGCCAGCAGCTCCTTCCCTGACAGTAATTCACCCCTCCACTTT

v_call: TRBV7-8
clone_size: .
j_call: TRBJ2-7
d_call: TRBD2
cdr3_aa: CASSSSAGGPDEQYF
cdr3_nt: TGTGCCAGCAGCTCTTCAGCGGGGGGGCCGGACGAGCAGTACTTC

v_call: TRBV14
clone_size: .
j_call: TRBJ1-2
d_call: .
cdr3_aa: CASSQGGFNYGYTF
cdr3_nt: TGTGCCAGCAGCCAAGGGGGTTTTAACTATGGCTACACCTTC

v_call: TRBV25-1
clone_size: .
j_call: TRBJ2-1
d_call: TRBD2
cdr3_aa: CASSTLGAGALLMQFF
cdr3_nt: TGTGCCAGCAGTACCCTGGGAGCGGGGGCCCTTCTCATGCAGTTCTTC

v_call: TRBV10-2
clone_size: .
j_call: TRBJ2-7
d_call: .
cdr3_aa: CASRDPGKGDEQYF
cdr3_nt: TGCGCCAGCAGGGATCCAGGGAAAGGAGACGAGCAGTACTTC

v_call: TRBV9
clone_size: .
j_call: TRBJ1-2
d_call: .
cdr3_aa: CASSARGPSGGYTF
cdr3_nt: TGTGCCAGCAGCGCCCGAGGACCCTCTGGGGGCTACACCTTC

v_call: TRBV5-6
clone_size: .
j_call: TRBJ2-1
d_call: TRBD1
cdr3_aa: CASSLGQGTYNEQFF
cdr3_nt: TGTGCCAGCAGCTTGGGACAGGGCACCTACAATGAGCAGTTCTTC

v_call: TRBV9
clone_size: .
j_call: TRBJ2-7
d_call: TRBD2
cdr3_aa: CASSPEGLAVYEQYF
cdr3_nt: TGTGCCAGCAGCCCAGAGGGACTAGCGGTGTACGAGCAGTACTTC

v_call: TRBV18
clone_size: .
j_call: TRBJ2-3
d_call: TRBD2
cdr3_aa: CASSPSLAGGTDTQYF
cdr3_nt: TGTGCCAGCTCACCCAGTCTAGCGGGGGGCACAGATACGCAGTATTTT

v_call: TRBV9
clone_size: .
j_call: TRBJ2-6
d_call: .
cdr3_aa: CASSPWGAGANVLTF
cdr3_nt: TGTGCCAGCAGCCCCTGGGGGGCTGGGGCCAACGTCCTGACTTTC

v_call: TRBV29-1
clone_size: .
j_call: TRBJ1-2
d_call: .
cdr3_aa: CSVEGQGLYGYTF
cdr3_nt: TGCAGCGTTGAAGGGCAGGGATTATACGGCTACACCTTC

v_call: TRBV15
clone_size: .
j_call: TRBJ2-2
d_call: .
cdr3_aa: CATSSGRDYTGELFF
cdr3_nt: TGTGCCACCAGCAGCGGCAGGGATTACACCGGGGAGCTGTTTTTT

v_call: TRBV15
clone_size: .
j_call: TRBJ2-3
d_call: TRBD1
cdr3_aa: CATSGQGAEDTQYF
cdr3_nt: TGTGCCACCAGCGGACAGGGGGCCGAAGATACGCAGTATTTT

v_call: TRBV2
clone_size: .
j_call: TRBJ1-5
d_call: .
cdr3_aa: CASSPGRVGNQPQHF
cdr3_nt: TGTGCCAGCAGTCCGGGGCGAGTTGGCAATCAGCCCCAGCATTTT

v_call: TRBV28
clone_size: .
j_call: TRBJ2-7
d_call: .
cdr3_aa: CASSNPQTGSSYEQYF
cdr3_nt: TGTGCCAGCAGTAACCCCCAGACGGGAAGCTCCTACGAGCAGTACTTC

v_call: TRBV9
clone_size: few
j_call: TRBJ1-6
d_call: .
cdr3_aa: CASSVGTASSPLHF
cdr3_nt: TGTGCCAGCAGCGTAGGGACCGCCAGCTCACCCCTCCACTTT

v_call: TRBV4-3
clone_size: .
j_call: TRBJ1-2
d_call: .
cdr3_aa: CASSQDSHTTDNYGYTF
cdr3_nt: TGCGCCAGCAGCCAAGATAGCCACACGACAGATAACTATGGCTACACCTTC

v_call: TRBV11-2
clone_size: .
j_call: TRBJ2-5
d_call: .
cdr3_aa: CASSLTSETQYF
cdr3_nt: TGTGCCAGCAGCTTAACCTCGGAGACCCAGTACTTC

v_call: TRBV7-9
clone_size: .
j_call: TRBJ2-3
d_call: TRBD1
cdr3_aa: CASSIPATGGTDTQYF
cdr3_nt: TGTGCCAGCAGCATACCCGCGACAGGGGGCACAGATACGCAGTATTTT

v_call: TRBV5-4
clone_size: .
j_call: TRBJ2-5
d_call: .
cdr3_aa: CASSLSPQETQYF
cdr3_nt: TGTGCCAGCAGCTTGAGCCCTCAGGAGACCCAGTACTTC

v_call: TRBV23-1
clone_size: .
j_call: TRBJ2-7
d_call: TRBD1
cdr3_aa: CASSPKTGDSYEQYF
cdr3_nt: TGCGCCAGCAGTCCGAAGACAGGGGACTCCTACGAGCAGTACTTC

v_call: TRBV12-3/TRBV12-4
clone_size: once
j_call: TRBJ2-3
d_call: .
cdr3_aa: CASSLVGPGSGQYF
cdr3_nt: TGTGCCAGCAGTTTGGTCGGCCCCGGCTCTGGGCAGTATTTT

v_call: TRBV6-1
clone_size: .
j_call: TRBJ2-7
d_call: .
cdr3_aa: CASYDRLSYEQYF
cdr3_nt: TGTGCCAGTTATGACAGACTCTCCTACGAGCAGTACTTC

v_call: TRBV7-9
clone_size: .
j_call: TRBJ2-5
d_call: .
cdr3_aa: CASSLVSSRPETQYF
cdr3_nt: TGTGCCAGCAGCTTAGTCTCCTCGAGGCCAGAGACCCAGTACTTC

v_call: TRBV7-9
clone_size: .
j_call: TRBJ2-5
d_call: .
cdr3_aa: CASSSRGRRETQYF
cdr3_nt: TGTGCCAGCAGCTCCAGGGGCAGGAGGGAGACCCAGTACTTC

v_call: TRBV7-3
clone_size: .
j_call: TRBJ1-1
d_call: .
cdr3_aa: CASSPSDKNTEAFF
cdr3_nt: TGTGCCAGCAGCCCCTCAGACAAGAACACTGAAGCTTTCTTT

v_call: TRBV5-6
clone_size: .
j_call: TRBJ2-2
d_call: .
cdr3_aa: CASSLDLARELFF
cdr3_nt: TGTGCCAGCAGCTTGGATCTCGCCCGGGAGCTGTTTTTT

v_call: TRBV2
clone_size: .
j_call: TRBJ2-5
d_call: TRBD2
cdr3_aa: CASNTGTSGGTQETQYF
cdr3_nt: TGTGCCAGCAACACTGGGACTAGCGGGGGGACACAAGAGACCCAGTACTTC

v_call: TRBV7-9
clone_size: .
j_call: TRBJ1-5
d_call: TRBD1
cdr3_aa: CASSSGQGDQPQHF
cdr3_nt: TGTGCCAGCAGCTCCGGACAGGGTGATCAGCCCCAGCATTTT

v_call: TRBV7-8
clone_size: .
j_call: TRBJ1-4
d_call: TRBD1
cdr3_aa: CASSKGQGATNEKLFF
cdr3_nt: TGTGCCAGCAGCAAAGGACAGGGCGCAACTAATGAAAAACTGTTTTTT

v_call: TRBV24-1
clone_size: .
j_call: TRBJ1-2
d_call: .
cdr3_aa: CATSDKAAGIFGGYTF
cdr3_nt: TGTGCCACCAGTGATAAGGCAGCAGGGATTTTTGGCGGCTACACCTTC

v_call: TRBV9
clone_size: .
j_call: TRBJ1-2
d_call: .
cdr3_aa: CASSVVEGSNYGYTF
cdr3_nt: TGTGCCAGCAGCGTAGTAGAGGGTTCCAACTATGGCTACACCTTC

v_call: TRBV9
clone_size: .
j_call: TRBJ2-1
d_call: .
cdr3_aa: CASSVEWRNEQFF
cdr3_nt: TGTGCCAGCAGCGTGGAGTGGCGCAATGAGCAGTTCTTC

v_call: TRBV5-1
clone_size: .
j_call: TRBJ1-1
d_call: .
cdr3_aa: CASSFEGLWTEAFF
cdr3_nt: TGCGCCAGCAGCTTTGAGGGGTTGTGGACTGAAGCTTTCTTT

v_call: TRBV7-2
clone_size: .
j_call: TRBJ2-2
d_call: .
cdr3_aa: CASSLASFVNTGELFF
cdr3_nt: TGTGCCAGCAGCTTAGCGAGTTTTGTGAACACCGGGGAGCTGTTTTTT

v_call: TRBV27
clone_size: .
j_call: TRBJ1-2
d_call: .
cdr3_aa: CASSSPMDGDYGYTF
cdr3_nt: TGTGCCAGCAGTTCTCCCATGGACGGGGACTATGGCTACACCTTC

v_call: TRBV10-3
clone_size: .
j_call: TRBJ2-5
d_call: .
cdr3_aa: CAISDLQERSQTQYF
cdr3_nt: TGTGCCATCAGTGATTTACAGGAGAGGAGTCAGACCCAGTACTTC

v_call: TRBV20-1
clone_size: once
j_call: TRBJ1-2
d_call: .
cdr3_aa: CSARAKVFYGYTF
cdr3_nt: TGCAGTGCTAGAGCGAAAGTATTCTATGGCTACACCTTC

v_call: TRBV6-5
clone_size: .
j_call: TRBJ2-1
d_call: TRBD2
cdr3_aa: CASSPSSGGYNEQFF
cdr3_nt: TGTGCCAGCAGTCCATCTAGCGGGGGCTACAATGAGCAGTTCTTC

v_call: TRBV5-6
clone_size: .
j_call: TRBJ1-2
d_call: .
cdr3_aa: CASSFGVANYGYTF
cdr3_nt: TGTGCCAGCAGCTTTGGGGTTGCTAACTATGGCTACACCTTC

v_call: TRBV7-9
clone_size: .
j_call: TRBJ1-2
d_call: .
cdr3_aa: CASSLGPTPLDGYTF
cdr3_nt: TGTGCCAGCAGCCTGGGCCCCACCCCCCTTGATGGCTACACCTTC

v_call: TRBV7-2
clone_size: .
j_call: TRBJ1-1
d_call: .
cdr3_aa: CASSLGSREAFF
cdr3_nt: TGTGCCAGCAGCTTAGGGAGCCGAGAAGCTTTCTTT

v_call: TRBV7-9
clone_size: .
j_call: TRBJ2-7
d_call: .
cdr3_aa: CASSLDEGFSYEQYF
cdr3_nt: TGTGCCAGCAGCTTAGATGAGGGTTTCTCCTACGAGCAGTACTTC

v_call: TRBV5-8
clone_size: .
j_call: TRBJ2-3
d_call: TRBD2
cdr3_aa: CASSLLAGIRDTQYF
cdr3_nt: TGTGCCAGCAGCTTGCTAGCGGGAATTCGAGATACGCAGTATTTT

v_call: TRBV24-1
clone_size: .
j_call: TRBJ1-2
d_call: TRBD1
cdr3_aa: CATSDRTGGSGYTF
cdr3_nt: TGTGCCACCAGTGATCGGACAGGGGGAAGTGGCTACACCTTC

v_call: TRBV30
clone_size: .
j_call: TRBJ2-5
d_call: .
cdr3_aa: CAWSSELGIWETQYF
cdr3_nt: TGTGCCTGGAGTTCTGAACTAGGCATTTGGGAGACCCAGTACTTC

v_call: TRBV12-3/TRBV12-4
clone_size: .
j_call: TRBJ1-2
d_call: .
cdr3_aa: CASSLDRTFNYGYTF
cdr3_nt: TGTGCCAGCAGTTTAGACAGGACCTTTAACTATGGCTACACCTTC

v_call: TRBV3-1
clone_size: .
j_call: TRBJ2-7
d_call: .
cdr3_aa: CASSQFYEQYF
cdr3_nt: TGTGCCAGCAGCCAATTCTACGAGCAGTACTTC

v_call: TRBV29-1
clone_size: .
j_call: TRBJ2-6
d_call: TRBD1
cdr3_aa: CSVESQGLPGANVLTF
cdr3_nt: TGCAGCGTTGAATCACAGGGGTTACCTGGGGCCAACGTCCTGACTTTC

v_call: TRBV2
clone_size: .
j_call: TRBJ1-5
d_call: .
cdr3_aa: CASSRGSQPQHF
cdr3_nt: TGTGCCAGCAGTCGAGGTTCTCAGCCCCAGCATTTT